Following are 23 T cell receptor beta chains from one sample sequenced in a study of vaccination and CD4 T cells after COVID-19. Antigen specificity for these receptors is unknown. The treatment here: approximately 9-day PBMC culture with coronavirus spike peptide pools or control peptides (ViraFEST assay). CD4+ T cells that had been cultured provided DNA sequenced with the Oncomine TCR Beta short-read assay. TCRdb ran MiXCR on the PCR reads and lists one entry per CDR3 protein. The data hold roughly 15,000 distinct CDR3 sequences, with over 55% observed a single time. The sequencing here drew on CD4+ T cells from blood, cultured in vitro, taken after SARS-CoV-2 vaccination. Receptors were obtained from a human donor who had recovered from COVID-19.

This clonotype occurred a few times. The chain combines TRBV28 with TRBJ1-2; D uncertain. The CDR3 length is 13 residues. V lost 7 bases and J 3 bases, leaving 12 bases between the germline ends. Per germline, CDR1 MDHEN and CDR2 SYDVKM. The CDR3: CASTEGQDYGYTF. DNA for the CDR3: TGTGCCAGCACGGAGGGTCAGGACTATGGCTACACCTTC.

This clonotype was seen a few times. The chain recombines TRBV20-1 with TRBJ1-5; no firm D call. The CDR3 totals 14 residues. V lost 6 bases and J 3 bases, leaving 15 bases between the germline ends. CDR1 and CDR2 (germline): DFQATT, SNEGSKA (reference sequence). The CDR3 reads CSARSGQYNQPQHF. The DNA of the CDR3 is TGCAGTGCCAGAAGCGGGCAGTACAATCAGCCCCAGCATTTT.

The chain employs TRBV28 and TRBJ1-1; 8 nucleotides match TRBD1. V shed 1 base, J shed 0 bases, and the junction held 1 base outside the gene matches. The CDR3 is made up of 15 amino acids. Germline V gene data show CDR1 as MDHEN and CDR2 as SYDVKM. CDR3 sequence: CASSLSDRVNTEAFF. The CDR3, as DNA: TGTGCCAGCAGTTTATCGGACAGGGTGAACACTGAAGCTTTCTTT.

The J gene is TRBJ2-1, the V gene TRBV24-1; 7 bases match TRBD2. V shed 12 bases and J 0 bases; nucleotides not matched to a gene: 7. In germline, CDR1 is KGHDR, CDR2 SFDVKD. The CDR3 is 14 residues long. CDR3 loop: CASARGSSYNEQFF. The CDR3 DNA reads TGTGCCTCCGCTCGCGGGAGCTCCTACAATGAGCAGTTCTTC.

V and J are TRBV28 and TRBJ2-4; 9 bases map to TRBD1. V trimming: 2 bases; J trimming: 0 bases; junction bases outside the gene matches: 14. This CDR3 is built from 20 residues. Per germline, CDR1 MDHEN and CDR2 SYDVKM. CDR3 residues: CASSLRPGQGSFGAKNIQYF. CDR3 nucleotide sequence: TGTGCCAGCAGTTTACGACCGGGACAGGGATCGTTTGGAGCCAAAAACATTCAGTACTTC.

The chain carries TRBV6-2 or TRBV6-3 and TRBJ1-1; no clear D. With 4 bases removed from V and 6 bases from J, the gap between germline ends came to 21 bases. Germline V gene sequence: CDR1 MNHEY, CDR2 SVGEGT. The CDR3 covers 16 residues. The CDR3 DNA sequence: TGTGCCAGCAGTTTATCCCGGGTTGGAAGAAACCCTGAAGCTTTCTTT. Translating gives CASSLSRVGRNPEAFF.

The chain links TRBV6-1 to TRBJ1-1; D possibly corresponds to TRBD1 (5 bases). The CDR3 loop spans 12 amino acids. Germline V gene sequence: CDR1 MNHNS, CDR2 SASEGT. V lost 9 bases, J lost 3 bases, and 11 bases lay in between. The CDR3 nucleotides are TGTGCCAGTCGCGACAGATACACTGAAGCTTTCTTT. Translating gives CASRDRYTEAFF.

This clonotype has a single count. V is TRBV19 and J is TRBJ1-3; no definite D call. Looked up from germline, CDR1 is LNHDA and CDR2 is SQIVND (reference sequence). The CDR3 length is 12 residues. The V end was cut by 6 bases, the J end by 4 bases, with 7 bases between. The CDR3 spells CASSRPGNTIYF. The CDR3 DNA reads TGTGCCAGTAGCAGGCCAGGAAACACCATATATTTT.

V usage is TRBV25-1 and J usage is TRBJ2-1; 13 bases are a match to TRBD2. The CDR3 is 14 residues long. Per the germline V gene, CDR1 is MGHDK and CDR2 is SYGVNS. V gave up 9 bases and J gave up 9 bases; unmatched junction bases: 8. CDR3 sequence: CASQGLAGSSEQFF. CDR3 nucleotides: TGTGCCAGTCAGGGACTAGCGGGATCAAGTGAGCAGTTCTTC.

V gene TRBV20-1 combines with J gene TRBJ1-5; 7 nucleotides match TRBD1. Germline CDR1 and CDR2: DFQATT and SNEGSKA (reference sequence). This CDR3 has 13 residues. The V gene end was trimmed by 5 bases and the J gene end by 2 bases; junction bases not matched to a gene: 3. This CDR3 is CSASGGRNQPQHF. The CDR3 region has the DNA TGCAGTGCTTCAGGGGGTCGCAATCAGCCCCAGCATTTT.

The CDR3 nucleotides are TGTGCCAGCAGCCGCCATCGGGACAGGGTCAACGAGCAGTACTTC. It is translated as CASSRHRDRVNEQYF. This rearrangement joins TRBV6-2 or TRBV6-3 to TRBJ2-7; 9 bases map to TRBD1. Trimming took 6 bases from V and 5 from J; bases not matched to a gene: 11. This CDR3 region has 15 residues. Germline V gene sequence: CDR1 MNHEY, CDR2 SVGEGT.

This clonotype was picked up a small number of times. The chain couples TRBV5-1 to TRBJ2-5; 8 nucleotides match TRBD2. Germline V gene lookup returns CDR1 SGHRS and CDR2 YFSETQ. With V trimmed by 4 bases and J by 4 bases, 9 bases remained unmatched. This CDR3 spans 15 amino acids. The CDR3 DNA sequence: TGCGCCAGCAGCATTAGCGGGATGCCCCCAGAGACCCAGTACTTC. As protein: CASSISGMPPETQYF.

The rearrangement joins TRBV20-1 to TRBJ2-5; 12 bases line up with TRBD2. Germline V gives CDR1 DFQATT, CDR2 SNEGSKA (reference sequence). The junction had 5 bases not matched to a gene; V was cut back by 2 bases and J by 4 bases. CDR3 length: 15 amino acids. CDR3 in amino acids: CSARKPGLAGETQYF. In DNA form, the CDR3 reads TGCAGTGCTAGAAAACCGGGACTAGCGGGAGAGACCCAGTACTTC.

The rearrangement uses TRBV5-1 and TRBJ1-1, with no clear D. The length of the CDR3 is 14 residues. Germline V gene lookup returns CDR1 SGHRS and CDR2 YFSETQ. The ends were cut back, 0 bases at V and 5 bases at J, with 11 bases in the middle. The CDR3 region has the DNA TGCGCCAGCAGCTTGGGAAATTGGGCAACTGAAGCTTTCTTT. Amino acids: CASSLGNWATEAFF.

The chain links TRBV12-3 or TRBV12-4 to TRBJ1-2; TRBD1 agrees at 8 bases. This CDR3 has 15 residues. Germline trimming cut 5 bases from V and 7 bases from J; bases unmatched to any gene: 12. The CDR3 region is CASSATTGGTGGYTF. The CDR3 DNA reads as TGTGCCAGCAGTGCGACTACAGGGGGGACGGGTGGCTACACCTTC.

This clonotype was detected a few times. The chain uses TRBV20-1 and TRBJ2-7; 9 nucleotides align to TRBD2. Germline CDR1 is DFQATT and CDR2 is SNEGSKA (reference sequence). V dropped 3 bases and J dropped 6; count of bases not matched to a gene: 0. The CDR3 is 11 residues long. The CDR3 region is CSARGLAEQYF. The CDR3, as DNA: TGCAGTGCTAGGGGACTAGCCGAGCAGTACTTC.

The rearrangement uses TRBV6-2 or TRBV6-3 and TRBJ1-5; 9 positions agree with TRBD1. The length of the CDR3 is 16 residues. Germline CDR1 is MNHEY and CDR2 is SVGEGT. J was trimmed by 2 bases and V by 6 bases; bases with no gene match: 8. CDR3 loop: CASRLSGDRGNQPQHF. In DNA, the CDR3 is TGTGCCAGCAGATTATCTGGGGACAGGGGCAATCAGCCCCAGCATTTT.

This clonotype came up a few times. The CDR3 reads CASSPRDNYGYTF. The CDR3 coding sequence is TGTGCCAGCAGTCCGCGGGACAACTATGGCTACACCTTC. The rearrangement links TRBV12-3 or TRBV12-4 to TRBJ1-2; tentatively, D is TRBD1 (5 bases). With 5 bases removed from V and 2 bases from J, the gap between germline ends came to 9 bases. The CDR3 spans 13 residues.

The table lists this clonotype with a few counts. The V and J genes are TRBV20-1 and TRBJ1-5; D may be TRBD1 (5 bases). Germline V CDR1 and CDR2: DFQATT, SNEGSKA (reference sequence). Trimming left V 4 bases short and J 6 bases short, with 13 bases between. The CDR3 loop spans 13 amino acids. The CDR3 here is CSANQGEGQPQHF. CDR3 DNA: TGCAGTGCTAATCAGGGAGAAGGTCAGCCCCAGCATTTT.

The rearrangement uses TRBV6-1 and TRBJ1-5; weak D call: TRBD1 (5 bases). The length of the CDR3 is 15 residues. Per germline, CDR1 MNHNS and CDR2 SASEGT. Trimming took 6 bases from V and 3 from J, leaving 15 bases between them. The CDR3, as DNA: TGTGCCAGCAGGTCCCGGGACGGCGACAATCAGCCCCAGCATTTT. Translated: CASRSRDGDNQPQHF.

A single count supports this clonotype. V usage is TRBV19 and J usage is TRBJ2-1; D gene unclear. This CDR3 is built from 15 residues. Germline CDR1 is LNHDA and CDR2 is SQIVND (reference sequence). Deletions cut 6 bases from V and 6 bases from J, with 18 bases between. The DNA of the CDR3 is TGTGCCAGTAGGAATAAATCCAAAGCGAGCAATGAGCAGTTCTTC. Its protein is CASRNKSKASNEQFF.

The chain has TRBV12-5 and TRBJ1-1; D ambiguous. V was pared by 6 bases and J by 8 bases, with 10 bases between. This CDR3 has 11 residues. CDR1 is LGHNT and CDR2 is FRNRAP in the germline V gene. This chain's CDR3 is CASGLVGEAFF. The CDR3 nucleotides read TGTGCTAGTGGATTAGTGGGAGAAGCTTTCTTT.

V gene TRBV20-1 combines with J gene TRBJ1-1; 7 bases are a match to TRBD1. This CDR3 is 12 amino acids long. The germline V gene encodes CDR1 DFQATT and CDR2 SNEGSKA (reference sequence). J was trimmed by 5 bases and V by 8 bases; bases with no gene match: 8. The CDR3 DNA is TGCAGTCTCAGGGGGGGGGGGACTGAAGCTTTCTTT. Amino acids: CSLRGGGTEAFF.